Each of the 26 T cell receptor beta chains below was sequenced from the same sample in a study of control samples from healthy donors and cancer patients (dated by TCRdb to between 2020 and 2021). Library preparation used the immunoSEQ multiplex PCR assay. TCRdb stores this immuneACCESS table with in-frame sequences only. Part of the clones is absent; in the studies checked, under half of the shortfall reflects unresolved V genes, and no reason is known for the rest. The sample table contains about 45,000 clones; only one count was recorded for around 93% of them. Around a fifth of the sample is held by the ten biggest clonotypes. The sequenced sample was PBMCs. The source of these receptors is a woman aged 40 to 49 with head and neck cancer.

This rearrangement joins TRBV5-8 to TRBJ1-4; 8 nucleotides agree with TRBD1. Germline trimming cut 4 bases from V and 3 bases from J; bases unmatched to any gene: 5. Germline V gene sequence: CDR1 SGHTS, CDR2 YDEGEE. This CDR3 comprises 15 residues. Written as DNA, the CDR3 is TGTGCCAGCAGCCTGATGGACAGGGCTAATGAAAAACTGTTTTTT. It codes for CASSLMDRANEKLFF.

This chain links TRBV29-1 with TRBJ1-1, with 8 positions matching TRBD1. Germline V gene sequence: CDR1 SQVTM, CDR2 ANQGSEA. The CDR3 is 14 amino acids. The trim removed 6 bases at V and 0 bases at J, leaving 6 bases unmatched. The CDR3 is CSVGQGNMNTEAFF. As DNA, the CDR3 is TGCAGCGTCGGACAGGGCAACATGAACACTGAAGCTTTCTTT.

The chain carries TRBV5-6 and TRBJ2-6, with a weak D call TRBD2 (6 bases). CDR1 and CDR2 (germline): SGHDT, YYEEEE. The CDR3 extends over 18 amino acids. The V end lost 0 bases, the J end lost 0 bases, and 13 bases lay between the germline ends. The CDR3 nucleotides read TGTGCCAGCAGCTTGGCCGGGACTGTGAGCTCTGGGGCCAACGTCCTGACTTTC. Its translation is CASSLAGTVSSGANVLTF. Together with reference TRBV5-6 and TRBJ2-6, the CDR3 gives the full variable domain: DAGVTQSPTHLIKTRGQQVTLRCSPKSGHDTVSWYQQALGQGPQFIFQYYEEEERQRGNFPDRFSGHQFPNYSSELNVNALLLGDSALYLCASSLAGTVSSGANVLTFGAGSRLTVL.

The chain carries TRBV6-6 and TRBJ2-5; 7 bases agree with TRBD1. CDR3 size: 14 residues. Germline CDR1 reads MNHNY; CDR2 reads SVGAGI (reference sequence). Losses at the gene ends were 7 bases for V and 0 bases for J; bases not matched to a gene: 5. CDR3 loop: CASTPGQHQETQYF. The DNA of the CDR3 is TGTGCCAGCACGCCGGGACAGCACCAAGAGACCCAGTACTTC.

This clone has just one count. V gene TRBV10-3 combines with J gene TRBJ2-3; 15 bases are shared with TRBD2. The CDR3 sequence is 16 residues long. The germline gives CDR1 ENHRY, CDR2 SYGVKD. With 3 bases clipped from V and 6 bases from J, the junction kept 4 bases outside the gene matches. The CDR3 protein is CAISEGLAGGLDTQYF. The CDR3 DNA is TGTGCCATCAGTGAAGGACTAGCGGGGGGGTTGGATACGCAGTATTTT.

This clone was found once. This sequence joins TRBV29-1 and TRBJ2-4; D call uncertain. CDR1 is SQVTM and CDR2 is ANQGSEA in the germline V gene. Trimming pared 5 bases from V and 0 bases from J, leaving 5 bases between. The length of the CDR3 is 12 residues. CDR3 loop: CSVFLAKNIQYF. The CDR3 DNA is TGCAGCGTTTTTCTAGCCAAAAACATTCAGTACTTC.

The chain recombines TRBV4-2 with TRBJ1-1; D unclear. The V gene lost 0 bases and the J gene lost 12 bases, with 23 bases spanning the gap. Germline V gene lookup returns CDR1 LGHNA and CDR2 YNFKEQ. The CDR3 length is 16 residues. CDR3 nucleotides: TGTGCCAGCAGCCAAGAATCCGGACTGTTCTCCGAACGAACTTTCTTT. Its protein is CASSQESGLFSERTFF.

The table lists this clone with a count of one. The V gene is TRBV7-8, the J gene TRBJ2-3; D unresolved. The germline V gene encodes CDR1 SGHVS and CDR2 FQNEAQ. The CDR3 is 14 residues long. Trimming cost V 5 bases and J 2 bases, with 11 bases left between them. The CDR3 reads CASSLGLHTDTQYF. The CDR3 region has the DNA TGTGCCAGCAGCCTCGGGCTTCACACAGATACGCAGTATTTT. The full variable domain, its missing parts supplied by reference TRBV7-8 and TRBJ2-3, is GAGVSQSPRYKVAKRGQDVALRCDPISGHVSLFWYQQALGQGPEFLTYFQNEAQLDKSGLPSDRFFAERPEGSVSTLKIQRTQQEDSAVYLCASSLGLHTDTQYFGPGTRLTVL.

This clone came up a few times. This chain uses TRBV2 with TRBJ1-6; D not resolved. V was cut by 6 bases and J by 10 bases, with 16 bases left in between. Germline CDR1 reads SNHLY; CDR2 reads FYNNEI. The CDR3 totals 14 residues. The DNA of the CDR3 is TGTGCCAGCAGGGGCACGGCTTCGTCATCACCCCTCCACTTT. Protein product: CASRGTASSSPLHF.

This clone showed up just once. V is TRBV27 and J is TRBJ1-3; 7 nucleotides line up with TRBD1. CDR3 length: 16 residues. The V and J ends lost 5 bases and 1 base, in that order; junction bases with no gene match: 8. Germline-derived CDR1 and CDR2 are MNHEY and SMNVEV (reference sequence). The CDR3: CASSQPDRASGNTIYF. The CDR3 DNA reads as TGTGCCAGCAGTCAACCCGACAGGGCGTCTGGAAACACCATATATTTT.

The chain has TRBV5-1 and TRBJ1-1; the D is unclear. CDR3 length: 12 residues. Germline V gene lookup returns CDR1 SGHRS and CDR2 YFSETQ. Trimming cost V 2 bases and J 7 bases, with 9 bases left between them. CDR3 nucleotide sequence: TGCGCCAGCAGCTTTGGGGATAATGAAGCTTTCTTT. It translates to CASSFGDNEAFF.

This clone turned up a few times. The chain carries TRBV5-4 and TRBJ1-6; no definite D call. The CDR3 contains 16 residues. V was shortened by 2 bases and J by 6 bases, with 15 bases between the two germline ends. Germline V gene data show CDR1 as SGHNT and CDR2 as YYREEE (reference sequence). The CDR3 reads CASSFGSLGVNSPLHF. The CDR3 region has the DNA TGTGCCAGCAGCTTTGGCAGCCTCGGTGTTAATTCACCCCTCCACTTT.

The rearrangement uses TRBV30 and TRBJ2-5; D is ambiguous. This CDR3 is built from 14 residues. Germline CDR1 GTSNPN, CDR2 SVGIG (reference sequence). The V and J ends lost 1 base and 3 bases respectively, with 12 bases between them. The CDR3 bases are TGTGCCTGGAGTGCGGGCCGAGGTAAAGAGACCCAGTACTTC. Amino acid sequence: CAWSAGRGKETQYF.

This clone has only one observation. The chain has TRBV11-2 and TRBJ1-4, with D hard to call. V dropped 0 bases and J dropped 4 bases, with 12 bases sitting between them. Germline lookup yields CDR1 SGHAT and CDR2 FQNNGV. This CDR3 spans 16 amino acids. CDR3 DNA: TGTGCCAGCAGCTTAGATTTTAGGCTCGGTAATGAAAAACTGTTTTTT. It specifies CASSLDFRLGNEKLFF.

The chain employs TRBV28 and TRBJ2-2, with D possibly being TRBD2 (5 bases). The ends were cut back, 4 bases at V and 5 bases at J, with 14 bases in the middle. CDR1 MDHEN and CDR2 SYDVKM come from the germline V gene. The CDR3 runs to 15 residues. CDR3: CASSSRTSYTGELFF. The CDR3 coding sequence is TGTGCCAGCAGTTCTAGAACTAGTTATACCGGGGAGCTGTTTTTT.

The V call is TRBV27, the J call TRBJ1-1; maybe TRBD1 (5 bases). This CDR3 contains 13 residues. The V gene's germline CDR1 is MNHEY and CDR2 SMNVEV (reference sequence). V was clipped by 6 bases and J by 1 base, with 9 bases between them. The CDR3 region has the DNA TGTGCCAGCAGGGGACGGCCGAACACTGAAGCTTTCTTT. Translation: CASRGRPNTEAFF.

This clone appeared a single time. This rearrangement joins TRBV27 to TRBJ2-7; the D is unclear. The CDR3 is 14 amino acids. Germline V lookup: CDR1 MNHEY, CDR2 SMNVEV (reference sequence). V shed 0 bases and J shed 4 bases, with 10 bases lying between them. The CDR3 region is CASSLSGPLYEQYF. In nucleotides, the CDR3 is TGTGCCAGCAGTTTATCAGGGCCCTTATACGAGCAGTACTTC.

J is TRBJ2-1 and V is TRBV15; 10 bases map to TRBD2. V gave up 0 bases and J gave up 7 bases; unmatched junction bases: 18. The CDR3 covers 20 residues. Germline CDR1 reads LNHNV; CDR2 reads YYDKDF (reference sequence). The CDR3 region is CATSRDGSSGGVSHTNEQFF. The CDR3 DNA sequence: TGTGCCACCAGCAGAGATGGGTCTAGCGGGGGCGTTTCTCATACAAATGAGCAGTTCTTC.

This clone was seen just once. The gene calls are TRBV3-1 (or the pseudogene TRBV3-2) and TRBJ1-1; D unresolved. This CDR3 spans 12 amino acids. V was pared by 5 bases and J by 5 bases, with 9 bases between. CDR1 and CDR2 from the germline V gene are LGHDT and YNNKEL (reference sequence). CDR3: CASSGRGTEAFF. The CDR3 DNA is TGTGCCAGCAGCGGACGGGGAACTGAAGCTTTCTTT.

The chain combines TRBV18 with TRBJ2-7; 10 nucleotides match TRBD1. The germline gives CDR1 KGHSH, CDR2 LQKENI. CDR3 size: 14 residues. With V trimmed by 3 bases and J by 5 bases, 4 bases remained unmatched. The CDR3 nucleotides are TGTGCCAGCTCACCCGGGACAGGGGCAGACGAGCAGTACTTC. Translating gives CASSPGTGADEQYF.

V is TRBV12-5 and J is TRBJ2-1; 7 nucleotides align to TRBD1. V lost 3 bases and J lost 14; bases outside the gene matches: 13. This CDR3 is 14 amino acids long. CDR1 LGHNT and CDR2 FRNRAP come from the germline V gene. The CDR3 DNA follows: TGTGCTAGTGGTTTTGGAACAGGGGACACACAGGAGTTCTTC. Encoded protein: CASGFGTGDTQEFF.

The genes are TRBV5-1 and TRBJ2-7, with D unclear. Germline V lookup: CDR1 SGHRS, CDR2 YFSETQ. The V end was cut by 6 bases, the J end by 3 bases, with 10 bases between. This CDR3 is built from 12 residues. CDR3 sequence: CASTSALYEQYF. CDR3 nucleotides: TGCGCCAGCACCTCCGCCCTCTACGAGCAGTACTTC. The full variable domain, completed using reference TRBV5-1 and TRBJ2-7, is KAGVTQTPRYLIKTRGQQVTLSCSPISGHRSVSWYQQTPGQGLQFLFEYFSETQRNKGNFPGRFSGRQFSNSRSEMNVSTLELGDSALYLCASTSALYEQYFGPGTRLTVT.

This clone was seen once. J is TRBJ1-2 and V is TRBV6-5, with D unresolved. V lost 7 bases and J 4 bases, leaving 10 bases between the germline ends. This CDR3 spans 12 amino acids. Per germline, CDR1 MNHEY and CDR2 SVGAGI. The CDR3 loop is CASTDGFYGYTF. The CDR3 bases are TGTGCCAGCACGGATGGATTCTATGGCTACACCTTC.

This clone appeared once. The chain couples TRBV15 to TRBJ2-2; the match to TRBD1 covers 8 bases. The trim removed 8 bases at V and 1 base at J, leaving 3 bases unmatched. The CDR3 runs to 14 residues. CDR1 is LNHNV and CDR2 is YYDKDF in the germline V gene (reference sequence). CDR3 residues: CATVRGLNTGELFF. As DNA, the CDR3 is TGTGCCACCGTCAGGGGGCTGAACACCGGGGAGCTGTTTTTT.

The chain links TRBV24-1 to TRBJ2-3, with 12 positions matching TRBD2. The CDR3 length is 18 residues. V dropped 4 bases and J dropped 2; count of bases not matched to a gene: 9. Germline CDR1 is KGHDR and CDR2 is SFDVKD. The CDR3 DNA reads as TGTGCCACCAGTGACGCCTCCGGGACTAGCGGGTTCACAGATACGCAGTATTTT. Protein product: CATSDASGTSGFTDTQYF.

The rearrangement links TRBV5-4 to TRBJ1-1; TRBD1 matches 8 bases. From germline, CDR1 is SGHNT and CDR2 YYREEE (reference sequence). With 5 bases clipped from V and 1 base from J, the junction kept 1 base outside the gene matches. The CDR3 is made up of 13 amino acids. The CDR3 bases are TGTGCCAGCAGGGGGACAGGGAACACTGAAGCTTTCTTT. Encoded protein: CASRGTGNTEAFF.